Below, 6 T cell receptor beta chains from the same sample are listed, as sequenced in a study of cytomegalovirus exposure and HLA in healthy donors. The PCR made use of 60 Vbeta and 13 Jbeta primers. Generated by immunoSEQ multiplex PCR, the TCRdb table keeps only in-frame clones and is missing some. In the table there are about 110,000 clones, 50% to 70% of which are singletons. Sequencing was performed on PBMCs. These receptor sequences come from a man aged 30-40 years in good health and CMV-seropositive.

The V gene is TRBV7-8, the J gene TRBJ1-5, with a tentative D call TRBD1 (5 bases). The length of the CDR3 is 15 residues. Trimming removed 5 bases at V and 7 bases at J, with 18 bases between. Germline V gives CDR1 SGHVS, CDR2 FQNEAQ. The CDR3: CASSQSSQGRQPQHF. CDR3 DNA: TGTGCCAGCAGCCAAAGCTCGCAGGGTCGGCAGCCCCAGCATTTT.

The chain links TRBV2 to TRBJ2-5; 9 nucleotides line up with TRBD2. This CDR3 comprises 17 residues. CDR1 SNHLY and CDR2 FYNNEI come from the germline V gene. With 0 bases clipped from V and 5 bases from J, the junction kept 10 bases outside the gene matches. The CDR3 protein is CASSEALQAGGGETQYF. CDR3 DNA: TGTGCCAGCAGTGAAGCGCTTCAAGCGGGGGGCGGGGAGACCCAGTACTTC.

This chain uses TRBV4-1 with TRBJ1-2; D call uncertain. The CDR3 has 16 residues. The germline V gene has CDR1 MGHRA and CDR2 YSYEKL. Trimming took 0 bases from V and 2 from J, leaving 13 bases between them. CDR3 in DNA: TGCGCCAGCAGCCAAGATTGGAGAGCAGCAAACTATGGCTACACCTTC. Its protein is CASSQDWRAANYGYTF.

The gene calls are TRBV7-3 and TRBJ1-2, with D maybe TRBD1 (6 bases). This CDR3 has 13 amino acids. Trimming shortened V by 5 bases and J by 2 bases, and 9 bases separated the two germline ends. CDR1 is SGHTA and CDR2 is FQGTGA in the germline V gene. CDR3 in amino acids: CASSAGANYGYTF. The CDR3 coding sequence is TGTGCCAGCAGCGCGGGGGCAAACTATGGCTACACCTTC.

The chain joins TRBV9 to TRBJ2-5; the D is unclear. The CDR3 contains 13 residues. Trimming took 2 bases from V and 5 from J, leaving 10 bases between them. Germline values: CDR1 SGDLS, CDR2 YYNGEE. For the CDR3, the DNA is TGTGCCAGCAGCGTCGACTCGAGGGAGACCCAGTACTTC. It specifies CASSVDSRETQYF.

Here the CDR3 DNA reads TGTGCCAGCAGCCATCTACACGAGCAGTACTTC. This sequence encodes CASSHLHEQYF. This rearrangement joins TRBV7-2 to TRBJ2-7; unclear D gene. CDR1 is SGHTA, CDR2 FQGNSA, per germline. The CDR3 runs 11 residues. The ends were cut back, 5 bases at V and 5 bases at J, with 7 bases in the middle.